This T cell receptor beta chain stems from a study of T cell repertoires in cytomegalovirus infection. Study details: Matching HLA type, along with CMV infection, was indicated by public TCR beta signatures. Regarding the study as a whole: Ex vivo responses were dominated by HLA-C-restricted CMV-specific TCR beta clonotypes.

Germline V CDR1 and CDR2: SGHTA, FQGNSA. The V and J ends lost 5 bases and 4 bases respectively, with 14 bases between them. The CDR3 spans 15 residues. TCRdb re-called the reads through MiXCR, storing one row per CDR3 protein. This table has roughly 760,000 distinct CDR3 sequences, 35% to 40% appearing once. A note on this clonotype: Its specificity is unknown.

The gene calls are TRBV7-2 and TRBJ2-2; TRBD1 might be the D (6 bases). This TCR derives from a human donor in good health (CMV status not recorded). Some clones in this sample may be carry-over from other donors' samples. The sample was PBMCs. CDR3 nucleotides: TGTGCCAGCAGCACCAGGACAGTTTCCACCGGGGAGCTGTTTTTT. Its protein is CASSTRTVSTGELFF. Full variable domain (remainder filled in from reference TRBV7-2 and TRBJ2-2): GAGVSQSPSNKVTEKGKDVELRCDPISGHTALYWYRQSLGQGLEFLIYFQGNSAPDKSGLPSDRFSAERTGGSVSTLTIQRTQQEDSAVYLCASSTRTVSTGELFFGEGSRLTVL.